This TCR beta chain was captured in a study of regulatory T cells in long-lasting Graves disease. Broader study findings: Having only a small sample size may have limited accuracy. It was peripheral blood alone, not thyroid tissue, that was studied. TCR diversity was lower in persistent than newly diagnosed Graves' disease. Persistent disease favored TRBV28, TRBJ1-2 and TRBJ2-5.

Regarding this clonotype: Its antigen is undetermined.

Time point noted: persistent/refractory GD, antithyroid drugs over 5 years with positive TRAb. Isolated PBMC RNA provided the starting material for the TCR library. The V gene's germline CDR1 is SGDLS and CDR2 YYNGEE. The CDR3 contains 14 residues. V was clipped by 6 bases and J by 5 bases; unmatched bases: 9. Both iRepertoire HTBI primers and Arm-PCR of CDR3 regions were used to build the TCR beta libraries. TCRdb fed the multiplex PCR reads into MiXCR, producing one record per CDR3 protein. The sample records roughly 400,000 distinct CDR3 sequences, less than 25% being singletons. The genes are TRBV9 and TRBJ2-7; 9 bases fit TRBD2. Source: peripheral blood mononuclear cells (PBMCs), taken when the disease was refractory, from a patient treated with antithyroid drugs. The receptor's source is a female donor with Graves disease. The DNA for the CDR3 is TGTGCCAGCACCGTGGGGCGGGAGGGCCACGAGCAGTACTTC. This translates into CASTVGREGHEQYF. The full variable domain, with the rest looked up from reference TRBV9 and TRBJ2-7, is DSGVTQTPKHLITATGQRVTLRCSPRSGDLSVYWYQQSLDQGLQFLIQYYNGEERAKGNILERFSAQQFPDLHSELNLSSLELGDSALYFCASTVGREGHEQYFGPGTRLTVT.